The rows below give T cell receptor beta chains drawn from one sample of a study of blood T cell repertoires in COVID-19. Libraries were prepared by immunoSEQ multiplex PCR; TCRdb keeps only in-frame clonotypes and omits some of them. The sample includes 90,000 to 150,000 clones, 85% to 90% of them seen just once. Sequences were obtained from peripheral blood. Receptors were obtained from an elderly man with acute or convalescent COVID-19. The CDR3 runs from the conserved cysteine through the conserved F or W. D genes are given only for firm matches. For some rows the clone size is stated as once, few or many, or as a class when expanded; others skip it.

len	v_gene	j_gene	d_gene	abundance	CDR3nt	CDR3aa
14	TRBV15	TRBJ1-2	-	-	TGTGCCACCAGCAGGTCACAGGGTAACTATGGCTACACCTTC	CATSRSQGNYGYTF
16	TRBV6-1	TRBJ1-1	TRBD1	-	TGTGCCAGCAGTGAATGGTTAGGACAGGGTATAACTGAAGCTTTCTTT	CASSEWLGQGITEAFF
13	TRBV12-3/TRBV12-4	TRBJ1-4	-	-	TGTGCCAGCGCCCGAGGGTTGAATGAAAAACTGTTTTTT	CASARGLNEKLFF
15	TRBV6-5	TRBJ2-7	TRBD1	-	TGTGCCAGCAGGGCCGGGACAGGGGCCTCCTACGAGCAGTACTTC	CASRAGTGASYEQYF
13	TRBV11-2	TRBJ1-1	TRBD1	once	TGTGCCAGCAGCTTCGACAGGGAAGATGAAGCTTTCTTT	CASSFDREDEAFF
17	TRBV28	TRBJ1-4	-	-	TGTGCCAGCAGTTTAGGCGGGGGCCCCAGGTCTAATGAAAAACTGTTTTTT	CASSLGGGPRSNEKLFF
14	TRBV7-2	TRBJ2-7	TRBD1	-	TGTGCCAGCAGCCCAACAGGGGGGCCCTACGAGCAGTACTTC	CASSPTGGPYEQYF
15	TRBV3-1/TRBV3-2	TRBJ2-2	TRBD1	-	TGTGCCAGCAGCCAATCAGACAGGGTGACGGGGGAGCTGTTTTTT	CASSQSDRVTGELFF
17	TRBV28	TRBJ1-2	-	once	TGTGCCAGCAGTTTAGCGGGCTTACTGGGAGGGTCCTATGGCTACACCTTC	CASSLAGLLGGSYGYTF
10	TRBV20-1	TRBJ1-1	TRBD1	-	TGCAGTGCAGGGACAGATGAAGCTTTCTTT	CSAGTDEAFF
17	TRBV27	TRBJ2-7	TRBD1	-	TGTGCCAGCAGTTTCAAGCCCCTAGGACAGGTTGGCTACGAGCAGTACTTC	CASSFKPLGQVGYEQYF
13	TRBV12-3/TRBV12-4	TRBJ1-2	-	-	TGTGCCAGCAGTTTAGGGGCCGGCTATGGCTACACCTTC	CASSLGAGYGYTF
15	TRBV10-2	TRBJ1-1	-	once	TGCGCCAGCAGTGAGTCGAAGGGTGGGGGGACTGAAGCTTTCTTT	CASSESKGGGTEAFF
13	TRBV4-1	TRBJ1-5	TRBD1	-	TGCGCCAGCAGTACAGGGGCCGTTCAGCCCCAGCATTTT	CASSTGAVQPQHF
17	TRBV5-1	TRBJ2-1	TRBD2	few	TGCGCCAGCAGCTTGGGGACTAGCGGGAGCTCCTACAATGAGCAGTTCTTC	CASSLGTSGSSYNEQFF
12	TRBV12-5	TRBJ2-3	-	-	TGTGCTAGTGGTATAATCACAGATACGCAGTATTTT	CASGIITDTQYF
15	TRBV18	TRBJ1-2	-	-	TGTGCCAGCTCCCCCGACAGCCGACAGCATCATGGCTACACCTTC	CASSPDSRQHHGYTF
15	TRBV24-1	TRBJ2-3	-	-	TGTGCCACCAGTGCAGGGGCGGGTCCCCCGTGGGGGCAGTATTTT	CATSAGAGPPWGQYF
16	TRBV5-8	TRBJ1-5	TRBD1	-	TGTGCCAGCAGGGGGACAGGGGGTGGCGGCAATCAGCCCCAGCATTTT	CASRGTGGGGNQPQHF
13	TRBV3-1/TRBV3-2	TRBJ2-7	-	-	TGTGCCAGCAGCCAAGACGATTCCCGGGAGCAGTACTTC	CASSQDDSREQYF
18	TRBV4-2	TRBJ1-6	-	-	TGTGCCAGCAAAAGTCGGCCAGGGGATAGCTCCTATAATTCACCCCTCCACTTT	CASKSRPGDSSYNSPLHF
14	TRBV7-9	TRBJ1-2	TRBD1	-	TGTGCCAGCAGCTTAAGGGACAGAGACTATGGCTACACCTTC	CASSLRDRDYGYTF
13	TRBV6-5	TRBJ2-1	-	-	TGTGCCAGCAGTTACGACGGGGAAAGCGAGCAGTTCTTC	CASSYDGESEQFF
12	TRBV29-1	TRBJ2-5	-	once	TGCAGCGTTTCGGAGGGCAGGGAGACCCAGTACTTC	CSVSEGRETQYF
17	TRBV3-1/TRBV3-2	TRBJ2-3	TRBD2	-	TGTGCCAGCAGCCAAGGCCTAGCGGGGGGGAGCACAGATACGCAGTATTTT	CASSQGLAGGSTDTQYF
11	TRBV20-1	TRBJ1-2	TRBD1	-	TGCAGTTCGGACAGGGGCGCTGGCTACACCTTC	CSSDRGAGYTF
14	TRBV5-4	TRBJ2-7	-	-	TGTGCCAGCAGCTGGGGGCCCCACTCCTACGAGCAGTACTTC	CASSWGPHSYEQYF
14	TRBV21-1	TRBJ2-5	-	-	TGTGCCAGCAGCAAAGAGGGGACAGGGGAGACCCAGTACTTC	CASSKEGTGETQYF
15	TRBV6-2/TRBV6-3	TRBJ2-1	TRBD1	-	TGTGCCAGCAGTTACTCGGACAGGGTTCCCAATGAGCAGTTCTTC	CASSYSDRVPNEQFF
13	TRBV6-5	TRBJ1-2	-	-	TGTGCCAGCAATTCGTACAGAGACTATGGCTACACCTTC	CASNSYRDYGYTF
16	TRBV7-9	TRBJ2-7	TRBD1	-	TGTGCCAGCAGCCCCCCCTTGGGGACAGGGGACTACGAGCAGTACTTC	CASSPPLGTGDYEQYF
20	TRBV28	TRBJ1-6	TRBD1	few	TGTGCCAGCAGTTCCGCAAGACCGGACAGGGGGTTCGGTTTAATTTCACCCCTCCACTTT	CASSSARPDRGFGLISPLHF
15	TRBV5-6	TRBJ1-3	-	-	TGTGCCAGCAGCCCTGGGAGACCCTCTGGAAACACCATATATTTT	CASSPGRPSGNTIYF
14	TRBV29-1	TRBJ2-1	TRBD2	-	TGCAGCGTTGAGGTTAGCGGGAGGGCCAATGAGCAGTTCTTC	CSVEVSGRANEQFF
16	TRBV7-3	TRBJ2-1	TRBD2	-	TGTGCCAGCAGCTCCGCGACTAGCGGGACTCACAATGAGCAGTTCTTC	CASSSATSGTHNEQFF
15	TRBV18	TRBJ1-1	TRBD1	-	TGTGCCAGCTCACCCACGGGACAGGGGGGGACTGAAGCTTTCTTT	CASSPTGQGGTEAFF
14	TRBV9	TRBJ1-1	-	-	TGTGCCAGCAGCTCAGGACAGTCGAACACTGAAGCTTTCTTT	CASSSGQSNTEAFF
16	TRBV27	TRBJ2-1	TRBD2	-	TGTGCCAGCAGTTCCCTTAGCGGGAACTCCTACAATGAGCAGTTCTTC	CASSSLSGNSYNEQFF
15	TRBV15	TRBJ2-3	-	-	TGTGCCACCCTGGGGTTGGGGACTAGCACAGATACGCAGTATTTT	CATLGLGTSTDTQYF
13	TRBV7-3	TRBJ1-1	-	-	TGTGCCAGCAGCTTAGGGGGAGGCGCTGAAGCTTTCTTT	CASSLGGGAEAFF
15	TRBV19	TRBJ1-1	-	-	TGTGCCAGTACTCCTTTGACAGGCAGGAACACTGAAGCTTTCTTT	CASTPLTGRNTEAFF
15	TRBV6-6	TRBJ2-1	TRBD2	-	TGTGCCAGCAGTTCCCCCGGGACTAGCTACAATGAGCAGTTCTTC	CASSSPGTSYNEQFF
12	TRBV5-1	TRBJ2-5	-	-	TGCGCCAGCAGCTTCTTCCAAGAGACCCAGTACTTC	CASSFFQETQYF
14	TRBV18	TRBJ1-2	-	once	TGTGCCAGCTCACCCGCTAACGAAGCGTATGGCTACACCTTC	CASSPANEAYGYTF